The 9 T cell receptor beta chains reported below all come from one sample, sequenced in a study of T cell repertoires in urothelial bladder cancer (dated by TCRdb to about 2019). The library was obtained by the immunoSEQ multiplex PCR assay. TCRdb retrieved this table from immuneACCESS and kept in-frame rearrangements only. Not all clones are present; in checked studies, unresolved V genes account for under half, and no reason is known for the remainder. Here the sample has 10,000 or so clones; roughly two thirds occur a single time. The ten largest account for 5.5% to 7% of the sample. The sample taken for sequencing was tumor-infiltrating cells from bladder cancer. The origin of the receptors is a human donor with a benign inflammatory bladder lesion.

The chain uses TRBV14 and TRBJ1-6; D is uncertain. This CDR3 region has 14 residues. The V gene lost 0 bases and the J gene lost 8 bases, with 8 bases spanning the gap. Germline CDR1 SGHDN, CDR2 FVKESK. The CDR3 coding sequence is TGTGCCAGCAGCCAAGACCAGCGTTATTCACCCCTCCACTTT. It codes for CASSQDQRYSPLHF.

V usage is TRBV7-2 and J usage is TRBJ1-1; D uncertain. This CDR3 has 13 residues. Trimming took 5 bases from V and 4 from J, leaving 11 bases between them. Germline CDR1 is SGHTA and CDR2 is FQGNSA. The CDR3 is CASSPWRGTEAFF. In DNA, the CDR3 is TGTGCCAGCAGCCCTTGGCGGGGCACTGAAGCTTTCTTT. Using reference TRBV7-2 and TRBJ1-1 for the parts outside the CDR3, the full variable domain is GAGVSQSPSNKVTEKGKDVELRCDPISGHTALYWYRQSLGQGLEFLIYFQGNSAPDKSGLPSDRFSAERTGGSVSTLTIQRTQQEDSAVYLCASSPWRGTEAFFGQGTRLTVV.

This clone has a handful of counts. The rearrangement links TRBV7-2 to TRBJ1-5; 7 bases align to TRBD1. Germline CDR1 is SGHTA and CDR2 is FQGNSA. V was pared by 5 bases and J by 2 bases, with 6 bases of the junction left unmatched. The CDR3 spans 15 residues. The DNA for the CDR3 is TGTGCCAGCAGCGGAGGGACAGCTGGCAATCAGCCCCAGCATTTT. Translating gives CASSGGTAGNQPQHF.

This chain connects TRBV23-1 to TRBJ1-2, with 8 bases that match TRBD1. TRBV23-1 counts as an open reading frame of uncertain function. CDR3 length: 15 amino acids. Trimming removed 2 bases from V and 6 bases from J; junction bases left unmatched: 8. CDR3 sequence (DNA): TGCGCCAGCAGTCAAAATGGACAGGGTACGGATGGCTACACCTTC. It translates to CASSQNGQGTDGYTF.

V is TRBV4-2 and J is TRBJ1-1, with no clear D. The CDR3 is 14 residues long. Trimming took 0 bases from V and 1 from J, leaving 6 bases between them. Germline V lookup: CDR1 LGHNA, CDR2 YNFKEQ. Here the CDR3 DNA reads TGTGCCAGCAGCCAAGAGGGTGGGAACACTGAAGCTTTCTTT. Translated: CASSQEGGNTEAFF.

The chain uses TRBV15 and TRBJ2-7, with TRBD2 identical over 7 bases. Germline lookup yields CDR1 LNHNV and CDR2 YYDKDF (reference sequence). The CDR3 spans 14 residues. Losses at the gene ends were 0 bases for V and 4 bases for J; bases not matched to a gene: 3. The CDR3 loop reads CATSREPSGYEQYF. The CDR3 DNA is TGTGCCACCAGCAGAGAGCCTAGCGGATACGAGCAGTACTTC. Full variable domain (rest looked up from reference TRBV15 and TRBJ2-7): DAMVIQNPRYQVTQFGKPVTLSCSQTLNHNVMYWYQQKSSQAPKLLFHYYDKDFNNEADTPDNFQSRRPNTSFCFLDIRSPGLGDTAMYLCATSREPSGYEQYFGPGTRLTVT.

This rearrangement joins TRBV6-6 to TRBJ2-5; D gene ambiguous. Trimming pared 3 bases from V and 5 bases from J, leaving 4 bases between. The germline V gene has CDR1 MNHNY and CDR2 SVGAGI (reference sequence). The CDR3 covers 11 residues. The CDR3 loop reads CASSYAETQYF. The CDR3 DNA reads TGTGCCAGCAGTTATGCGGAGACCCAGTACTTC.

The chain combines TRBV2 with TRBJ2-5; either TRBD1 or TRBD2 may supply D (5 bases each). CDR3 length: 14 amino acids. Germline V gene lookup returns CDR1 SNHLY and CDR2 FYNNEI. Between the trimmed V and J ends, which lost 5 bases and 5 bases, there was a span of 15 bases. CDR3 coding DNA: TGTGCCAGCAGTTGGGACCCCCGTTACGAGACCCAGTACTTC. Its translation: CASSWDPRYETQYF. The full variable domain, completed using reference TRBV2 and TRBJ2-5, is EPEVTQTPSHQVTQMGQEVILRCVPISNHLYFYWYRQILGQKVEFLVSFYNNEISEKSEIFDDQFSVERPDGSNFTLKIRSTKLEDSAMYFCASSWDPRYETQYFGPGTRLLVL.

The CDR3 reads CASSQESSGGFQETQYF. CDR3 nucleotides: TGTGCCAGCAGCCAAGAATCAAGCGGGGGTTTTCAAGAGACCCAGTACTTC. The chain uses TRBV4-2 and TRBJ2-5; 8 nucleotides match TRBD2. In germline, CDR1 is LGHNA, CDR2 YNFKEQ. The CDR3 has 17 amino acids. Losses at the gene ends were 0 bases for V and 2 bases for J; bases not matched to a gene: 8.